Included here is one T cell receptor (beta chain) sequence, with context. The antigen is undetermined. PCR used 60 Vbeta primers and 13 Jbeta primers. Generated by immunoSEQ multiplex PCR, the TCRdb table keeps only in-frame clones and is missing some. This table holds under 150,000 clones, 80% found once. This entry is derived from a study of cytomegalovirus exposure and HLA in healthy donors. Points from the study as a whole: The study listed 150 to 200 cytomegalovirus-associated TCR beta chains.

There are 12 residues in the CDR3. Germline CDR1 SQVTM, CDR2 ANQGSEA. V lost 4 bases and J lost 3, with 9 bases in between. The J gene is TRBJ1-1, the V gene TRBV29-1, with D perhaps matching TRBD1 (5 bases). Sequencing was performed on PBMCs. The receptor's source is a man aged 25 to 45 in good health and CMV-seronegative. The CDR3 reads CSVGGGDTEAFF. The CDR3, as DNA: TGCAGCGTTGGGGGAGGGGACACTGAAGCTTTCTTT.